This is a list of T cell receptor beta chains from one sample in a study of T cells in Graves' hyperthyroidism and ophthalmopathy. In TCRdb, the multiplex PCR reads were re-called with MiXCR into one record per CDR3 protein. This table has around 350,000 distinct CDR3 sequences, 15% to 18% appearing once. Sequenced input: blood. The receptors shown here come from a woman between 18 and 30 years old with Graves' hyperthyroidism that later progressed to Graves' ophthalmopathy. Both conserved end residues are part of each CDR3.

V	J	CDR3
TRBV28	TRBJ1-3	CASSSDRGRIRNSGNTIYF
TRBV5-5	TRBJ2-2	CASSLWTNTGELFF
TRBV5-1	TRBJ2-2	CASRGLAGGPTGELFF
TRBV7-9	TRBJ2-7	CASSLGVSNEQYF
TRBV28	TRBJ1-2	CASSSHRQGSYGYTF
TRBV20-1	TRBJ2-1	CSASLAGIEYNEQFF
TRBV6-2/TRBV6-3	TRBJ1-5	CASGEYSNQPQHF
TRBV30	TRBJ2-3	CAWTAPGDDTQYF
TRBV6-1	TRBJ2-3	CASKLGAGGADTQYF
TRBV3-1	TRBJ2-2	CASSHGASGGNTGELFF
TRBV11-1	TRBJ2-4	CASSLGGMGYIQYF
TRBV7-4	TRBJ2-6	CASVPPGLAVDSGANVLTF
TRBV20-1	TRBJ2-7	CSAHGTVTYEQYF
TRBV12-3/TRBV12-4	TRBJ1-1	CASSLLLTSWNTEAFF
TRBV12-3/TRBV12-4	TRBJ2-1	CASSLWVSSYNEQFF
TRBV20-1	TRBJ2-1	CSGVGLAVSSSYNEQFF
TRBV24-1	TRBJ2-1	CATSLGTGNNEQFF
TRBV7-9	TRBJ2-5	CASSSAGGVETQYF
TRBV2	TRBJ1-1	CASRVGQGGGTEAFF
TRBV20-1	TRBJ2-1	CSASPGGEQFF
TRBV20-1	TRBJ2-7	CSARSPSAYEQYF
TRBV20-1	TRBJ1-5	CSAIPDRLNQPQHF
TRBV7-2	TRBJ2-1	CASSKRPVGAYNEQFF
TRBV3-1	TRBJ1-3	CASSRQGTGNTIYF
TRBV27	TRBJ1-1	CASSSGQGVTEAFF
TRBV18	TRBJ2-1	CASSLWTDRAKYNEQFF
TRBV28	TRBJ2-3	CASSFDSNLIQINYTDTQYF
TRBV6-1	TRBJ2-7	CASSQGEAFDEQYF
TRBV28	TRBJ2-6	CASSSSEPSGANVLTF
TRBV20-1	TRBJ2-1	CSARVKREGRNEQFF
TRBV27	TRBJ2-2	CASSQKLGTGELFF
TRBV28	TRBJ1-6	CASSQNLGNSPLHF
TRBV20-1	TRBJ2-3	CSSSSRGRADTQYF
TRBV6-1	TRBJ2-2	CASTENGGSGELFF
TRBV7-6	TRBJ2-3	CASSLGAMPTDTQYF
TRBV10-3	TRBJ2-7	CAISESSTGATYEQYF
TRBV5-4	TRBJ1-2	CASSFVQGIEGYTF
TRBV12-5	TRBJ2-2	CASGLYPKGTAEHWAGELFF
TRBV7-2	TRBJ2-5	CASSFVVGGVQETQYF
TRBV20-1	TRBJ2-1	CSACLDNYNEQFF
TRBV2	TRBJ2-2	CASKGLGHSNTGELFF
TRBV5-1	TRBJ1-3	CASSPSLSSGNTIYF
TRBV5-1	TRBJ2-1	CASSGTPSGGYNEQFF
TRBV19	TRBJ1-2	CASKEVNYGYTF
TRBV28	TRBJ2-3	CASSLYPVTGGKVSDTQYF
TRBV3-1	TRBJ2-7	CASSYHLNQGNEQYF
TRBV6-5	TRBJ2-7	CASSYLTVPYEQYF
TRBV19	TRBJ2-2	CASTIGAGGPYGLAGELFF
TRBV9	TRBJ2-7	CASSVGQGLTYEQYF
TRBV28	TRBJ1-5	CASSVIRGRANQPQHF
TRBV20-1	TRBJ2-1	CSARGVPGRDDEQFF
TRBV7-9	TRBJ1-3	CASSLAPWTGPSSGNTIYF
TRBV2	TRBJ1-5	CASSAAGASNQPQHF
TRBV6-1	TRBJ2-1	CASSLDRPPRDEQFF
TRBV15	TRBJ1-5	CATSWGQSNQPQHF
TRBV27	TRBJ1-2	CASSGGGSELFYGYTF
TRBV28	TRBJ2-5	CASSLPGKGETQYF
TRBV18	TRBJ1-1	CASSPNQGARDTEAFF
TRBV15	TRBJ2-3	CATSRGDSDTQYF